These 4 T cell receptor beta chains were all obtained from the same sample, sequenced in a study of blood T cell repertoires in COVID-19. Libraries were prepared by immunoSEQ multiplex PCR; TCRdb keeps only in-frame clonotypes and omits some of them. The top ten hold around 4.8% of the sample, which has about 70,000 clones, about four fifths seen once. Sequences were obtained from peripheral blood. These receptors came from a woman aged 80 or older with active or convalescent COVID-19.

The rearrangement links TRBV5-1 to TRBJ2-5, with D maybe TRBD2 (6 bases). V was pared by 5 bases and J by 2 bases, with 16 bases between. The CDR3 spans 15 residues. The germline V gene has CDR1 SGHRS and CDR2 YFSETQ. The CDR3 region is CASRDRRGIQETQYF. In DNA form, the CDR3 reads TGCGCCAGCAGGGATCGGCGGGGAATTCAAGAGACCCAGTACTTC.

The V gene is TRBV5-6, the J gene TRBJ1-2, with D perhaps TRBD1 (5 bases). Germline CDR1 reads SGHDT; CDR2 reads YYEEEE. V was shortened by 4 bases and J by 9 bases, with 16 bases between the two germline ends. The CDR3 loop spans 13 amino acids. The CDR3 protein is CASSLGRVWSYTF. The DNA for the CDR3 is TGTGCCAGCAGCCTGGGACGGGTATGGAGCTACACCTTC.

CDR3 nucleotides: TGCGCCAGCAGCTTCGGGGGGGCATTGAATGAAAAACTGTTTTTT. Translating it yields CASSFGGALNEKLFF. V gene TRBV4-1 combines with J gene TRBJ1-4; maybe TRBD1 (6 bases). Germline CDR1 and CDR2: MGHRA and YSYEKL. This CDR3 region has 15 residues. The germline V and J ends were trimmed by 5 bases and 5 bases, with 15 bases remaining between them.

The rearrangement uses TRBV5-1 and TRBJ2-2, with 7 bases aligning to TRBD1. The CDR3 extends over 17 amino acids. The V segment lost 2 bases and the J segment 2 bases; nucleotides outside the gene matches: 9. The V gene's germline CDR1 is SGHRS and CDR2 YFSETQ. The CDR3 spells CASSFSPTGVNTGELFF. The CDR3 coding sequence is TGCGCCAGCAGCTTTTCTCCAACAGGGGTAAACACCGGGGAGCTGTTTTTT.